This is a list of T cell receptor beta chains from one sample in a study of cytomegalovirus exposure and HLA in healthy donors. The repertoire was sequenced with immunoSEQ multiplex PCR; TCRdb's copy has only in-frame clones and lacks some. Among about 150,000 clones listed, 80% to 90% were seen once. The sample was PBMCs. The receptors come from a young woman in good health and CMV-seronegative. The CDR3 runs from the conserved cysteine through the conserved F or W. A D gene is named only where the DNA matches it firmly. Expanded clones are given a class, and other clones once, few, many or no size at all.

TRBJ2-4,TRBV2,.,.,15,CASSGRRFGVNIQYF
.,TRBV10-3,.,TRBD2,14,CAISLAGGTNEQYF
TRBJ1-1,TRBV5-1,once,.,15,CASSHQGARNTEAFF
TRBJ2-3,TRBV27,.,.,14,CASSEDTREDTQYF
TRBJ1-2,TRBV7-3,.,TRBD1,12,CASSAQQGDYTF
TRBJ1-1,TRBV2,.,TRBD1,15,CASSEFFGTAGEAFF
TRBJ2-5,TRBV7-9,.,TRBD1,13,CSSSYRGQETQYF
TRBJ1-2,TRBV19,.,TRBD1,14,CASSIPGQAYGYTF
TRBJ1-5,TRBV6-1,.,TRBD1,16,CASSASRDRGNQPQHF
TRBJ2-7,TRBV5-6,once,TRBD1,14,CASSLMRQGTEQYF
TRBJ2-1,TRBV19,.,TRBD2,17,CASSIGLAGVAYNEQFF
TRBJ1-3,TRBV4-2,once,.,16,CASSQTILISGNTIYF
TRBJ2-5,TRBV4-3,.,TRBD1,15,CASSLTRDRGETQYF
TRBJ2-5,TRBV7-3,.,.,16,CASSLIGGTSVETQYF
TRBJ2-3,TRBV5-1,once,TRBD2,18,CASSGGLAGTTSTDTQYF
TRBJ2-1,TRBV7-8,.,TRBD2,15,CASSFRAGVGNEQFF
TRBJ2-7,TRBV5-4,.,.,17,CASSLALSTAVPYEQYF
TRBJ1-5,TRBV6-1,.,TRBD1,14,CASSVQGVDQPQHF
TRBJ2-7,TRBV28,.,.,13,CASSPGSMNEQYF
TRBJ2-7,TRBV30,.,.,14,CAWRGRGGRYEQYF
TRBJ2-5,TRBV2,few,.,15,CASSDVGHGQETQYF
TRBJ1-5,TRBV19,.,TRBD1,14,CASSPRQGNQPQHF
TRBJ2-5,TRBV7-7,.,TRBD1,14,CASSYGQGQETQYF
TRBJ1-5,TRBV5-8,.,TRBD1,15,CASSPGTGVSQPQHF
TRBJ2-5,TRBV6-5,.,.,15,CASSYGRQGGMTQYF
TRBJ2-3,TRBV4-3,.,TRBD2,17,CASSQVMGGGYTDTQYF
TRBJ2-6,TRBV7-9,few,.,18,CASSSVWDTRSGANVLTF
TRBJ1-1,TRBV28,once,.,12,CALLTRATEAFF
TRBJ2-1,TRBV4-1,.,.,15,CASSLPAAVYNEQFF
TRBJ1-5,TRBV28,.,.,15,CASSSLDRPNQPQHF
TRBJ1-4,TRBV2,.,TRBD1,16,CASSRDRGTTNEKLFF
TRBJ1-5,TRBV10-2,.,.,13,CASAAGVRQPQHF
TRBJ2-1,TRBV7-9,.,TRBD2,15,CSSTPGLAKYNEQFF
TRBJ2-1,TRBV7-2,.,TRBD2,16,CASSFYTSGPYNEQFF
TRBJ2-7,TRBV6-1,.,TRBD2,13,CASSSRRRGEQYF
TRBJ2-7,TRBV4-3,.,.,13,CASSRQTVDEQYF
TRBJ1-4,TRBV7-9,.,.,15,CASSTTGYRDEKLFF